The 25 T cell receptor beta chains below were found in one sample sequenced in a study of cytomegalovirus exposure and HLA in healthy donors. The PCR contained 60 Vbeta and 13 Jbeta primers. The assay was immunoSEQ multiplex PCR, and TCRdb's table has in-frame clones only and misses some. The table shows some 100,000 clones, with 65% to 75% occurring only once. Sequencing was performed on PBMCs. All receptors come from a female donor in good health and CMV-seropositive.

This clone appeared a few times. The genes are TRBV5-1 and TRBJ2-1, with 8 bases aligning to TRBD1. The CDR3 has 17 amino acids. Germline assignment: CDR1 SGHRS and CDR2 YFSETQ. Unmatched junction bases numbered 12, after V lost 1 base and J lost 6 bases. In nucleotides, the CDR3 is TGCGCCAGCAGCTTGTCCACCCGGGCGGGACAGGTCAATGAGCAGTTCTTC. Protein sequence: CASSLSTRAGQVNEQFF.

The chain joins TRBV28 to TRBJ1-1, with a weak D call TRBD1 (5 bases). The germline V gene encodes CDR1 MDHEN and CDR2 SYDVKM. This CDR3 region has 14 residues. V lost 6 bases and J 1 base, leaving 12 bases between the germline ends. CDR3 residues: CASRGNRRNTEAFF. CDR3 bases: TGTGCCAGCAGGGGGAACAGGAGGAACACTGAAGCTTTCTTT.

There are a few counts of this clone. The chain recombines TRBV6-7 with TRBJ1-6, with D possibly matching TRBD1 (6 bases). TRBV6-7 is marked as an open reading frame, function uncertain. The CDR3 runs to 14 residues. V lost 4 bases and J 6 bases, leaving 10 bases between the germline ends. Here the CDR3 reads CASSLQGPNSPLHF. The CDR3 DNA follows: TGTGCCAGCAGTTTGCAGGGGCCTAATTCACCCCTCCACTTT.

The chain employs TRBV30 and TRBJ2-5; the D gene is possibly TRBD1 (6 bases). The J call may be wrong; the DNA end is better matched by TRBJ2-7. Germline loops: CDR1 GTSNPN, CDR2 SVGIG (reference sequence). The CDR3 length is 12 residues. For the CDR3, the DNA is TGTGCCTGGACCCGCTACAGGGACGAGCAGTACTTC. As protein: CAWTRYRDEQYF.

The chain is built from TRBV5-6 and TRBJ2-7; 7 positions agree with TRBD1. The V and J ends lost 0 bases and 4 bases, in that order; junction bases with no gene match: 13. The CDR3 extends over 17 amino acids. The germline CDR1 and CDR2 sequences are SGHDT and YYEEEE. The CDR3 reads CASSLGQGFLQRYEQYF. In DNA form, the CDR3 reads TGTGCCAGCAGCTTGGGACAGGGATTCCTACAAAGGTACGAGCAGTACTTC.

This chain connects TRBV7-2 to TRBJ2-6; 14 bases agree with TRBD2. The CDR3 covers 19 residues. Germline-derived CDR1 and CDR2 are SGHTA and FQGNSA. Unmatched junction bases numbered 5, after V lost 4 bases and J lost 0 bases. CDR3 residues: CASSSAGTSGSSGANVLTF. The CDR3 bases are TGTGCCAGCAGCTCCGCGGGGACTAGCGGGAGCTCTGGGGCCAACGTCCTGACTTTC.

As DNA, the CDR3 is TGCAGCGTTGTAGGTAGCGGGGGGTACACAGATACGCAGTATTTT. Protein sequence: CSVVGSGGYTDTQYF. J is TRBJ2-3 and V is TRBV29-1; 10 bases line up with TRBD2. Losses at the gene ends were 4 bases for V and 2 bases for J; bases not matched to a gene: 6. Germline assignment: CDR1 SQVTM and CDR2 ANQGSEA. CDR3 size: 15 residues.

V gene TRBV7-2 combines with J gene TRBJ1-2, with 8 bases that match TRBD1. Germline values: CDR1 SGHTA, CDR2 FQGNSA. The J segment lost 6 bases and the V segment lost 5 bases, leaving 5 bases of the junction unmatched. The CDR3 covers 13 residues. The chain's CDR3 is CASSPQGAHGYTF. Written as DNA, the CDR3 is TGTGCCAGCAGCCCGCAGGGGGCGCATGGCTACACCTTC.

The chain recombines TRBV7-9 with TRBJ1-2; D possibly corresponds to TRBD1 (5 bases). This CDR3 region has 15 residues. V dropped 3 bases and J dropped 4 bases, with 15 bases sitting between them. The germline CDR1 and CDR2 sequences are SEHNR and FQNEAQ (reference sequence). The CDR3 loop is CASSLPGRDSYGYTF. The CDR3 DNA sequence: TGTGCCAGCAGCTTGCCCGGTCGAGACAGCTATGGCTACACCTTC.

V and J are TRBV29-1 and TRBJ2-6, with a tentative D call TRBD2 (5 bases). This CDR3 is 13 amino acids long. The ends were cut back, 6 bases at V and 4 bases at J, with 10 bases in the middle. Germline assignment: CDR1 SQVTM and CDR2 ANQGSEA. CDR3 DNA: TGCAGCGTCGGAGGAGTCGGGGCCAACGTCCTGACTTTC. It specifies CSVGGVGANVLTF.

The rearrangement links TRBV4-3 to TRBJ2-5; 11 nucleotides match TRBD1. Trimming removed 1 base from V and 7 bases from J; junction bases left unmatched: 5. This CDR3 comprises 15 residues. Germline CDR1 reads LGHNA; CDR2 reads YSLEER. The CDR3 sequence: CASSQVGTGGGTQYF. The CDR3 DNA sequence: TGCGCCAGCAGCCAAGTGGGGACAGGGGGGGGGACCCAGTACTTC.

V gene TRBV4-3 combines with J gene TRBJ1-6; the D is unclear. V was shortened by 5 bases and J by 7 bases, with 15 bases between the two germline ends. Germline-derived CDR1 and CDR2 are LGHNA and YSLEER. The CDR3 runs to 15 residues. Written as DNA, the CDR3 is TGCGCCAGCAGCTTGGACCTTGGGGAGAATTCACCCCTCCACTTT. Protein: CASSLDLGENSPLHF.

This clone was seen a single time. The chain couples TRBV14 to TRBJ1-4, with 12 bases matching TRBD1. The CDR3 has 15 amino acids. V shed 4 bases and J 13 bases; nucleotides not matched to a gene: 10. Germline CDR1 reads SGHDN; CDR2 reads FVKESK. The DNA for the CDR3 is TGTGCCAGCAGCCGAGCCGGGACAGGGGGCCTGGGACTGTTTTTT. It specifies CASSRAGTGGLGLFF.

The V call is TRBV6-5, the J call TRBJ2-3, with TRBD1 matching 11 bases. With 2 bases clipped from V and 5 bases from J, the junction kept 3 bases outside the gene matches. The CDR3 extends over 15 amino acids. CDR1 is MNHEY and CDR2 is SVGAGI in the germline V gene. This chain's CDR3 is CASSYRGTGGDTQYF. DNA for the CDR3: TGTGCCAGCAGTTACAGGGGGACAGGGGGAGATACGCAGTATTTT.

This chain connects TRBV30 to TRBJ2-1, with D unresolved. V dropped 0 bases and J dropped 7 bases, with 7 bases sitting between them. The CDR3 is 12 amino acids. Germline loops: CDR1 GTSNPN, CDR2 SVGIG (reference sequence). The CDR3 DNA follows: TGTGCCTGGAGTGTAAGAGTTAATGAGCAGTTCTTC. This gives the protein CAWSVRVNEQFF. Full variable domain (rest looked up from reference TRBV30 and TRBJ2-1): SQTIHQWPATLVQPVGSPLSLECTVEGTSNPNLYWYRQAAGRGLQLLFYSVGIGQISSEVPQNLSASRPQDRQFILSSKKLLLSDSGFYLCAWSVRVNEQFFGPGTRLTVL.

This chain joins TRBV18 and TRBJ2-2; D may be TRBD1 (6 bases). Trimming removed 5 bases at V and 2 bases at J, with 15 bases between. CDR1 KGHSH and CDR2 LQKENI come from the germline V gene. CDR3 length: 16 amino acids. CDR3 region: CASSASGTLNTGELFF. CDR3 nucleotide sequence: TGTGCCAGCTCAGCGTCCGGGACATTAAACACCGGGGAGCTGTTTTTT.

The chain couples TRBV14 to TRBJ1-2; 7 bases map to TRBD1. The CDR3 loop spans 12 amino acids. Germline values: CDR1 SGHDN, CDR2 FVKESK. V trimming: 4 bases; J trimming: 11 bases; junction bases outside the gene matches: 7. CDR3 loop: CASSLQGLAYTF. CDR3 nucleotides: TGTGCCAGCAGCCTACAGGGGCTGGCATACACCTTC.

This chain joins TRBV4-2 and TRBJ2-3; 9 positions agree with TRBD1. Trimming removed 0 bases from V and 3 bases from J; junction bases left unmatched: 7. Germline-derived CDR1 and CDR2 are LGHNA and YNFKEQ. CDR3 size: 17 residues. Here the CDR3 DNA reads TGTGCCAGCAGCCAAGAAGAGGGGACAGGGAAGACAGATACGCAGTATTTT. It translates to CASSQEEGTGKTDTQYF.

The chain joins TRBV30 to TRBJ2-5; the D gene is possibly TRBD1 (6 bases). V was pared by 0 bases and J by 5 bases, with 10 bases between. Germline loops: CDR1 GTSNPN, CDR2 SVGIG (reference sequence). The CDR3 has 13 residues. The CDR3 DNA reads TGTGCCTGGAGTGTCAGGGGCGGGGAGACCCAGTACTTC. The encoded protein is CAWSVRGGETQYF. Supplemented by reference TRBV30 and TRBJ2-5, the full variable domain reads SQTIHQWPATLVQPVGSPLSLECTVEGTSNPNLYWYRQAAGRGLQLLFYSVGIGQISSEVPQNLSASRPQDRQFILSSKKLLLSDSGFYLCAWSVRGGETQYFGPGTRLLVL.

The J gene is TRBJ1-4, the V gene TRBV21-1; the table's D call TRBD1 went unverified against the DNA. TRBV21-1 is given as a pseudogene. The CDR3 totals 15 residues. The CDR3 nucleotides are TGTGCCAGCAGCCTCAGGGACAGTCCTAATGAAAAACTGTTTTTT. Translated, it gives CASSLRDSPNEKLFF.

DNA for the CDR3: TGTGCCAGCAGCTCCCGGGACAGATACGCACCCGCTAACTATGGCTACACCTTC. Its protein is CASSSRDRYAPANYGYTF. This sequence joins TRBV7-9 and TRBJ1-2, with 7 bases that match TRBD1. This CDR3 is built from 18 residues. Germline values: CDR1 SEHNR, CDR2 FQNEAQ (reference sequence). Trimming at V came to 4 bases and at J to 0 bases, leaving 14 bases not matched to a gene.

This clone appeared a single time. DNA of the CDR3: TGTGCCAGCAGCTTGACTAGCGGGCTGGGCGGGGAGCTGTTTTTT. Its translation: CASSLTSGLGGELFF. The chain links TRBV5-6 to TRBJ2-2; 9 bases map to TRBD2. V lost 1 base, J lost 7 bases, and 5 bases stayed unmatched. Germline V gene data show CDR1 as SGHDT and CDR2 as YYEEEE. CDR3 length equals 15 residues.

The chain is built from TRBV7-8 and TRBJ1-5, with 7 bases aligning to TRBD1. J gave up 3 bases and V 11 bases, and 10 bases lay outside the gene matches. CDR1 and CDR2 (germline): SGHVS, FQNEAQ. The CDR3 totals 14 residues. The CDR3 sequence: CAGGTARYNQPQHF. Here the CDR3 DNA reads TGTGCCGGGGGGACAGCGAGATACAATCAGCCCCAGCATTTT.

The DNA of the CDR3 is TGTGCCAGCAGTGGCAGGGGGAGAACCACCCAAGAGACCCAGTACTTC. Residues: CASSGRGRTTQETQYF. This chain connects TRBV28 to TRBJ2-5; 7 positions match TRBD1. This CDR3 is built from 16 residues. CDR1 is MDHEN and CDR2 is SYDVKM in the germline V gene. With 5 bases clipped from V and 1 base from J, the junction kept 10 bases outside the gene matches.

This chain uses TRBV13 with TRBJ2-1, with 9 bases that match TRBD2. Germline trimming cut 5 bases from V and 16 bases from J; bases unmatched to any gene: 6. CDR1 PRHDT and CDR2 FYEKMQ come from the germline V gene (reference sequence). The CDR3 length is 11 residues. The DNA for the CDR3 is TGTGCCAGCAGCGGGCGGGGACTAGCTTTCTTC. It encodes CASSGRGLAFF.